This entry concerns a single T cell receptor (beta chain). No antigen is known for it. The time point here: blood at routine non-recurrence follow-up after resection. The input material, whole RNA from tumor, nontumor lung or frozen PBMC, was sequenced unsorted. This record comes from a study of spatial heterogeneity in lung cancer. In the study overall: Samples came from some 73 TRACERx patients with untreated early-stage lung cancer.

A distinct unique molecular identifier was carried by each TCR cDNA molecule. TCRdb passed the 5' RACE reads through MiXCR, listing each CDR3 protein once. The sample has roughly 110,000 distinct CDR3 sequences; about 10% are singletons. Notes on the study in general: There were more appearances of ubiquitous expanded tumor TCRs in blood at resection than at follow-up.

The CDR3 extends over 15 amino acids. V was pared by 3 bases and J by 5 bases, with 6 bases of the junction left unmatched. Germline V gives CDR1 LGHDT, CDR2 YNNKEL (reference sequence). This sequence was found in a female donor with early-stage non-small cell lung cancer. The J gene is TRBJ2-5, the V gene TRBV3-1, with 10 bases lining up with TRBD2. This sample comprised PBMCs, obtained at follow-up. CDR3 coding DNA: TGTGCCAGCAGCCAGCTAGCGGGAGCAGGGGAGACCCAGTACTTC. Encoded protein: CASSQLAGAGETQYF.